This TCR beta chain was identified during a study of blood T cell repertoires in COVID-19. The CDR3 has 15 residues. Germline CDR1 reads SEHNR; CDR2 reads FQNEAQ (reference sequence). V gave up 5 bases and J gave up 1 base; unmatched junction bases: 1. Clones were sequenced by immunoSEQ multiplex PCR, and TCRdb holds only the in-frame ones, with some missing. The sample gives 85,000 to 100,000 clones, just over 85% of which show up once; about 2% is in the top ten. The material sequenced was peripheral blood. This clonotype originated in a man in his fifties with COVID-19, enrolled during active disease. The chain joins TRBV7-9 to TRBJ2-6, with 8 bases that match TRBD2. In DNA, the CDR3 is TGTGCCAGCAGCCCGGGAGGGTCTGGGGCCAACGTCCTGACTTTC. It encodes CASSPGGSGANVLTF.